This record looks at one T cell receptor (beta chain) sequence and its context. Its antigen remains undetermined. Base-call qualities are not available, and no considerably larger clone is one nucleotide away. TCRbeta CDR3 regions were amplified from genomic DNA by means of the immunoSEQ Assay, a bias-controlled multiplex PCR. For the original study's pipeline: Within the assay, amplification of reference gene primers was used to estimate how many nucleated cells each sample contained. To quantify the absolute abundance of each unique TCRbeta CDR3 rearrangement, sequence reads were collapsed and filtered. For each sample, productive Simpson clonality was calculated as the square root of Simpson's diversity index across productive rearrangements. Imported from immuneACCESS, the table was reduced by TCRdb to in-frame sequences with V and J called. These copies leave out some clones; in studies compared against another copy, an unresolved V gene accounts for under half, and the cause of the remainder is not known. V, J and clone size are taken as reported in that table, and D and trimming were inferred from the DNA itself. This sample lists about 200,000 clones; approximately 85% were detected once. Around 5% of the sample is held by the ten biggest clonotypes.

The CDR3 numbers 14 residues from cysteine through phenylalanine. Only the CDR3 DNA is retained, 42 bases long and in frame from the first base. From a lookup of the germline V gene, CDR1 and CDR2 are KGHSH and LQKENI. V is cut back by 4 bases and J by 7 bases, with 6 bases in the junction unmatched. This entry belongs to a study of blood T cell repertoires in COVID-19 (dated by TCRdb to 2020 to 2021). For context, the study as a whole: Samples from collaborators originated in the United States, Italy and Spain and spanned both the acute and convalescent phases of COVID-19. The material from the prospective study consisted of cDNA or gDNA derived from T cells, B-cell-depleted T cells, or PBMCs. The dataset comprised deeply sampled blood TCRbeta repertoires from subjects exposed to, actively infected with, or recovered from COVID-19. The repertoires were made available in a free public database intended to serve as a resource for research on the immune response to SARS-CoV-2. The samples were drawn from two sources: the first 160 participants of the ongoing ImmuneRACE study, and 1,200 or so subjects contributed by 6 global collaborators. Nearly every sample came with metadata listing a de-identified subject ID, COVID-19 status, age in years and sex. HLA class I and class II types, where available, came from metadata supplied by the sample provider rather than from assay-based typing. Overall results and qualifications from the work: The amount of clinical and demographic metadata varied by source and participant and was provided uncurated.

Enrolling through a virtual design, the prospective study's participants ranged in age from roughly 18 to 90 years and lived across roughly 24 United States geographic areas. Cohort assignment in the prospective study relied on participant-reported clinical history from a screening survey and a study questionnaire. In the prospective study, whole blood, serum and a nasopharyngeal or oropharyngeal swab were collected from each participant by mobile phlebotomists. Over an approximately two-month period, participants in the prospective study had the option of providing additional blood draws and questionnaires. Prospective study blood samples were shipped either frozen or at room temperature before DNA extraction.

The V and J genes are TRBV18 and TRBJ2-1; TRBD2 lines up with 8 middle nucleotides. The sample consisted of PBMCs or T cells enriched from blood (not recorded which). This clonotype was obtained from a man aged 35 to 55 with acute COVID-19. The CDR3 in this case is CASSQLAAGNEQFF. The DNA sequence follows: TGTGCCAGCTCACAACTAGCGGCGGGGAATGAGCAGTTCTTC.